This entry features one T cell receptor (beta chain) sequence. This clone appeared a few times. There is no known antigen for this receptor. Base quality data are lacking; no much larger clone is found one base away. This specimen comes from a study of blood T cell repertoires in COVID-19 (dated by TCRdb to 2018 to 2021). Broadly, across the study: The collaborator samples originated in the United States, Italy and Spain and spanned the acute and convalescent phases of COVID-19. The prospective study material was composed of cDNA or gDNA derived from T cells, B-cell-depleted T cells, or PBMCs. Subjects who had been exposed to COVID-19, were actively infected with it, or had recovered from it provided the deeply sampled blood TCRbeta repertoires that made up the dataset. The repertoires were released in a freely available public database meant as a resource for research on the immune response to SARS-CoV-2. Samples came from the ongoing ImmuneRACE study (first 160 participants) plus 1,254 subjects from 6 global collaborators. The sample metadata nearly always contained a de-identified subject ID, COVID-19 status, age in years and sex. HLA class I and class II types, where available, came from metadata supplied by the sample provider rather than from assay-based typing.

The junction shows trimming of 4 bases on V and 7 bases on J, and the gene matches do not reach 5 bases of it. In the germline V gene, CDR1 corresponds to MRHNA and CDR2 to SNTAGT. Reading from cysteine to phenylalanine, the CDR3 counts 13 amino acids. Only CDR3 DNA remains: 39 bases, in frame from the first base. Study-wide findings and limitations: The amount of clinical and demographic metadata varied by source and participant and was provided uncurated.

Participants in the prospective study were aged about 18 to 90 years, lived in 20 to 25 United States geographic areas, and enrolled through a virtual design. In the prospective study, participants were assigned to cohorts based on the clinical history participants reported in a screening survey and a study questionnaire. For ImmuneRACE Cohort 3, a participant was defined as recovered based on two consecutive negative NP/OP PCR tests, clearance by a healthcare professional, or resolution of symptoms. In the prospective study, whole blood, serum and a nasopharyngeal or oropharyngeal swab were collected from each participant by mobile phlebotomists. Participants in the prospective study had the option to provide additional blood draws and questionnaires over an approximately 2-month period. Before DNA extraction, blood samples from the prospective study were shipped at room temperature or frozen.

TCRbeta CDR3 regions were amplified from genomic DNA by means of the immunoSEQ Assay, a bias-controlled multiplex PCR. The paper's processing steps were these. Within the assay, amplification of reference gene primers was used to estimate how many nucleated cells each sample contained. Sequence reads were collapsed and filtered to measure the absolute abundance of every unique TCRbeta CDR3 rearrangement. Productive Simpson clonality was computed per sample as the square root of Simpson's diversity index over productive rearrangements. Held by TCRdb, this immuneACCESS table contains in-frame sequences only and omits some clones. Under half of the omission traces to an unresolved V gene where checked; the cause of the rest is unknown. V and J calls and clone size are those listed in that table; D and trimming were worked out from the DNA. This sample lists about 140,000 clones; approximately 79% were detected once. The top ten hold 2.5% to 3.5% of the sample.

Rearrangement joined TRBV6-4 to TRBJ1-2; 8 of the junction bases match TRBD1. Sequencing was carried out using PBMCs or T cells enriched from blood (not recorded which). The receptor's source is a woman aged 50 to 65 who had recovered from COVID-19. The CDR3 amino acid sequence is: CASSARGRGGYTF. The sequence in DNA is TGTGCCAGCAGTGCCAGGGGGCGCGGTGGCTACACCTTC.